This TCR beta chain was sequenced in a study of blood T cell repertoires in COVID-19. The method was immunoSEQ multiplex PCR; TCRdb's version includes in-frame clones alone and lacks a portion of them. Of over 120,000 clones detected, 70% to 90% appear once; the ten largest clones hold roughly 1.9%. This clone was observed once. The specimen was peripheral blood. The sequence came from a man in his 70s with acute or convalescent COVID-19.

CDR3 residues: CASSLSAGTGGFGELFF. In DNA, the CDR3 is TGTGCCAGCAGCTTATCAGCCGGGACAGGGGGCTTCGGGGAGCTGTTTTTT. The chain has TRBV7-9 and TRBJ2-2; 12 positions match TRBD1. Germline V lookup: CDR1 SEHNR, CDR2 FQNEAQ (reference sequence). The length of the CDR3 is 17 residues. V was clipped by 2 bases and J by 7 bases; unmatched bases: 8.